Sequencing of this T cell receptor (beta chain) was carried out in a study of beta chain features in type 1 diabetes. Study-wide results and caveats: TCRB CDR3s from Type 1 diabetes patients were moderately but significantly shorter in all four CD4+ subsets. It was not settled here whether HLA type affects TCRB rearrangement. In patients and controls equally, PCR might favor templates that are shorter.

This clone turned up a few times. The antigen is undetermined. This same CDR3 is encoded by further DNA sequences in the sample. cDNA synthesis used the whole RNA isolate, giving expressed TCRB sequences. Using immunoSEQ multiplex PCR, the repertoire was profiled, and TCRdb retains in-frame clones only, with some absent. The table lists 600,000 or so clones, about an eighth of them singletons. CDR3 length: 12 residues. Germline CDR1 reads SQVTM; CDR2 reads ANQGSEA. V was cut by 4 bases and J by 0 bases, with 1 base left in between. Sorted populations all exceeded 95% purity. The TCR sequence derives from a man aged 25 to 40 with type 1 diabetes. Specimen: naive CD4+ T cells from blood. V and J are TRBV29-1 and TRBJ2-6; the D is unclear. CDR3 bases: TGCAGCGTTGGCTCTGGGGCCAACGTCCTGACTTTC. Translated: CSVGSGANVLTF.